Following are 5 T cell receptor beta chains from one sample sequenced in a study of shared clonotypes between healthy human individuals. Measured with immunoSEQ multiplex PCR; TCRdb has only the in-frame clones, and not every one. The sample holds 1.5 million to 1.9 million clones, 98% seen once. Sequenced sample: naive CD4+ T cells sorted from blood. Subset meaning: CD45RA+ positively selected. The receptors come from a man aged 25 to 40 in good health.

The V call is TRBV6-6, the J call TRBJ1-2; D gene uncertain. V lost 2 bases and J 0 bases, leaving 4 bases between the germline ends. The V gene's germline CDR1 is MNHNY and CDR2 SVGAGI (reference sequence). The CDR3 spans 13 residues. CDR3: CASSYGPNYGYTF. The DNA for the CDR3 is TGTGCCAGCAGTTACGGACCTAACTATGGCTACACCTTC.

The table lists this clone with a count of one. The genes are TRBV27 and TRBJ2-7, with 9 nucleotides matching TRBD2. The CDR3 has 16 residues. With V trimmed by 7 bases and J by 7 bases, 17 bases remained unmatched. Germline CDR1 is MNHEY and CDR2 is SMNVEV (reference sequence). CDR3 sequence (DNA): TGTGCCAGCACCGTACTTGCAGCGGGGGGTTTTGGGGAGCAGTACTTC. Amino acids: CASTVLAAGGFGEQYF.

The chain carries TRBV28 and TRBJ2-7; possibly TRBD2 for D (6 bases). The germline gives CDR1 MDHEN, CDR2 SYDVKM. V was pared by 1 base and J by 4 bases, with 20 bases between. CDR3 length equals 17 residues. CDR3 sequence (DNA): TGTGCCAGCAGTTTATCGGCTAGCGCCTTGGCGAGGTACGAGCAGTACTTC. Its translation is CASSLSASALARYEQYF.

The rearrangement uses TRBV29-1 and TRBJ2-2; 9 nucleotides agree with TRBD2. V was clipped by 6 bases and J by 1 base; unmatched bases: 3. Germline V lookup: CDR1 SQVTM, CDR2 ANQGSEA. The CDR3 is 14 residues long. The DNA for the CDR3 is TGCAGCGTGGGACTAGCCATGAACACCGGGGAGCTGTTTTTT. As protein: CSVGLAMNTGELFF.

The CDR3, as DNA: TGCAGCGTTGCCGCGTTGGAGGTCGGAAACATTCAGTACTTC. Protein sequence: CSVAALEVGNIQYF. The chain couples TRBV29-1 to TRBJ2-4; tentatively, D is TRBD2 (5 bases). V gave up 4 bases and J gave up 6 bases, with 16 bases separating them. CDR1 and CDR2 (germline): SQVTM, ANQGSEA. CDR3 length: 14 amino acids.